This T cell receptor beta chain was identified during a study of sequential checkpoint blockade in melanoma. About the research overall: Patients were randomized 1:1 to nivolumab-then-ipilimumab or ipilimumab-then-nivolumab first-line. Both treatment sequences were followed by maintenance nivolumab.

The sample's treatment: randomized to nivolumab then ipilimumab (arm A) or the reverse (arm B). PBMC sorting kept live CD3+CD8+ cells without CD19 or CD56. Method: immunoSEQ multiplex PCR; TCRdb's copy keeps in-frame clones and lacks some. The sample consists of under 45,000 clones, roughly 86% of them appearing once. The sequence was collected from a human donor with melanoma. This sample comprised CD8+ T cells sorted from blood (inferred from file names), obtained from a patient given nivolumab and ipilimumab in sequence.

DNA for the CDR3: TGCGCCAGCAGCTTCAGCGGGGGGCCGGCCGAGCAGTACTTC. Translating gives CASSFSGGPAEQYF. The gene calls are TRBV5-1 and TRBJ2-7; 9 nucleotides match TRBD2. Trimming cost V 2 bases and J 6 bases; bases outside gene matches: 6. The CDR3 is 14 residues long. The germline V gene encodes CDR1 SGHRS and CDR2 YFSETQ.